In its sample, the clone carrying this T cell receptor (beta chain) was seen many times. The antigen is not known. This sample was included in a study of neurological immune-mediated disorders. Study-wide results and caveats: Whereas HTLV-1-associated myelopathy showed the most TCR clonal expansion, multiple sclerosis showed the least, with levels below those of healthy controls.

From the 5' RACE reads, TCRdb called clonotypes with MiXCR, one entry per CDR3 protein. The data contain approximately 52,000 distinct CDR3 sequences, approximately 3.3% of them singletons. The sample taken for sequencing was PBMCs. This TCR derives from a man aged 40-49 years with multiple sclerosis.

The CDR3 reads CASSLDQETQYF. In nucleotides, the CDR3 is TGTGCCAGCAGCTTGGACCAAGAGACCCAGTACTTC. The chain links TRBV5-6 to TRBJ2-5; D remains ambiguous. The V end lost 0 bases, the J end lost 0 bases, and 0 bases lay between the germline ends. Per the germline V gene, CDR1 is SGHDT and CDR2 is YYEEEE. This CDR3 is built from 12 residues.